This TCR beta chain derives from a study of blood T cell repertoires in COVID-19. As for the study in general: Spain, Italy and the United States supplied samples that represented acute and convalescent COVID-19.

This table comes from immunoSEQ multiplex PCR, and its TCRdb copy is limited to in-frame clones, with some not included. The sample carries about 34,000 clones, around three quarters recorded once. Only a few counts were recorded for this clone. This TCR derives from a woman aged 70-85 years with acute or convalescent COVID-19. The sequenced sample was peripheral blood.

CDR3 coding DNA: TGTGCCAGCGGGCGTGATTATAATTCACCCCTCCACTTT. This encodes CASGRDYNSPLHF. The chain carries TRBV7-2 and TRBJ1-6; unclear D gene. The V and J ends lost 8 bases and 4 bases respectively, with 9 bases between them. The CDR3 spans 13 residues. The germline V gene has CDR1 SGHTA and CDR2 FQGNSA. Full variable domain (outside the CDR3, taken from reference TRBV7-2 and TRBJ1-6): GAGVSQSPSNKVTEKGKDVELRCDPISGHTALYWYRQSLGQGLEFLIYFQGNSAPDKSGLPSDRFSAERTGGSVSTLTIQRTQQEDSAVYLCASGRDYNSPLHFGNGTRLTVT.